The 15 T cell receptor beta chains below all came from one sample that was sequenced in a study of CD8 T cells in Susac syndrome. Random-hexamer reverse transcription was applied to roughly 0.45 to 1 ug RNA. TCRdb independently ran MiXCR on the immunoSEQ multiplex PCR reads; one entry per CDR3 protein. The sample has 330,000 or so distinct CDR3 sequences, 85% seen once. The sequenced sample consisted of CD8+ T cells from PBMCs. The receptors were gathered from a human donor with multiple sclerosis.

This clonotype was detected only once. The chain joins TRBV28 to TRBJ1-1, with 9 positions matching TRBD1. Germline lookup yields CDR1 MDHEN and CDR2 SYDVKM. V shed 6 bases, J shed 5 bases, and the junction held 16 bases outside the gene matches. The CDR3 runs 17 residues. CDR3 sequence (DNA): TGTGCCAGCAGCTCGGACAGGGGCGTTATGCGGGATACTGAAGCTTTCTTT. It specifies CASSSDRGVMRDTEAFF.

V and J are TRBV7-2 and TRBJ2-2, with 13 bases aligning to TRBD2. CDR1 SGHTA and CDR2 FQGNSA come from the germline V gene. With V trimmed by 3 bases and J by 5 bases, 6 bases remained unmatched. The CDR3 runs 17 residues. CDR3 in DNA: TGTGCCAGCAGCTTCACTAGCGGGAGGGGAAAAACCGGGGAGCTGTTTTTT. Protein sequence: CASSFTSGRGKTGELFF.

The J gene is TRBJ2-3, the V gene TRBV14; possibly TRBD2 for D (5 bases). Germline V gene data show CDR1 as SGHDN and CDR2 as FVKESK. The CDR3 spans 18 residues. V lost 1 base, J lost 4 bases, and 21 bases lay in between. The CDR3 reads CASSQGFTASRLADTQYF. CDR3 nucleotide sequence: TGTGCCAGCAGCCAAGGGTTCACCGCTAGCCGCTTAGCAGATACGCAGTATTTT.

The V call is TRBV4-1, the J call TRBJ2-1; 7 nucleotides align to TRBD2. The V segment lost 3 bases and the J segment 3 bases; nucleotides outside the gene matches: 5. There are 15 residues in the CDR3. Germline V lookup: CDR1 MGHRA, CDR2 YSYEKL. The CDR3 region is CASSHPGTNYNEQFF. In nucleotides, the CDR3 is TGCGCCAGCAGCCACCCGGGGACTAACTACAATGAGCAGTTCTTC.

Points on this clonotype: One end of the junction fails to match germline, which may point to a read error. The chain combines TRBV9 with TRBJ1-2, with D possibly being TRBD1 (6 bases). The CDR3 is 15 amino acids. Germline-derived CDR1 and CDR2 are SGDLS and YYNGEE. CDR3 DNA: TGTGCCAGCACCGTAGGGGGGTGGACAGTCTATGGCTACACCTTC. It codes for CASTVGGWTVYGYTF.

This chain links TRBV10-3 with TRBJ2-7, with D perhaps matching TRBD1 (5 bases). The V end was cut by 7 bases, the J end by 3 bases, with 13 bases between. Germline V lookup: CDR1 ENHRY, CDR2 SYGVKD. The length of the CDR3 is 13 residues. The CDR3 coding sequence is TGTGCCATCAACGACAGTGAGAGCTACGAGCAGTACTTC. It encodes CAINDSESYEQYF.

The chain links TRBV19 to TRBJ2-7; 9 nucleotides line up with TRBD1. There are 15 residues in the CDR3. V lost 8 bases and J lost 3; bases outside the gene matches: 11. Germline V CDR1 and CDR2: LNHDA, SQIVND (reference sequence). The CDR3 DNA reads TGTGCCAGTCTTCCCGGGACAGGGCAGGTCTACGAGCAGTACTTC. This translates into CASLPGTGQVYEQYF.

With respect to this clonotype: A read error may be the cause here, since a much bigger clone is one base away. The J gene is TRBJ1-1, the V gene TRBV7-8; possible D gene TRBD1, 5 bases. The CDR3 totals 11 residues. CDR1 is SGHVS and CDR2 is FQNEAQ in the germline V gene. The CDR3 nucleotides read TGTGCCAGCGGCTTGGGGGCTGAAGCTTTCTTT. As protein: CASGLGAEAFF.

This rearrangement joins TRBV30 to TRBJ2-3; 9 bases fit TRBD1. J gave up 0 bases and V 5 bases, and 6 bases lay outside the gene matches. Germline CDR1 GTSNPN, CDR2 SVGIG (reference sequence). The CDR3 covers 15 residues. CDR3 in amino acids: CAWEYTGGSTDTQYF. The CDR3, as DNA: TGTGCCTGGGAATATACAGGGGGCAGCACAGATACGCAGTATTTT.

The chain joins TRBV4-3 to TRBJ2-7, with a weak D call TRBD1 (6 bases). The CDR3 extends over 15 amino acids. V lost 0 bases to trimming and J lost 6 bases, with 15 bases between them. CDR1 is LGHNA, CDR2 YSLEER, per germline. Written as DNA, the CDR3 is TGCGCCAGCAGCCAAGATTCCCAGGGGCGGGTCGAGCAGTACTTC. This gives the protein CASSQDSQGRVEQYF.

V and J are TRBV28 and TRBJ2-5; 9 bases are a match to TRBD1. The CDR3 is made up of 16 amino acids. With V trimmed by 5 bases and J by 4 bases, 11 bases remained unmatched. CDR1 is MDHEN and CDR2 is SYDVKM in the germline V gene. DNA of the CDR3: TGTGCCAGCAGTACGAGGGACAGGGCCCTAGGAGAGACCCAGTACTTC. Amino acids: CASSTRDRALGETQYF.

CDR3 loop: CASSQDGFTLGANVLTF. In DNA form, the CDR3 reads TGTGCCAGCAGCCAAGATGGGTTCACCCTAGGGGCCAACGTCCTGACTTTC. The chain carries TRBV4-2 and TRBJ2-6; the D is unclear. The germline V gene encodes CDR1 LGHNA and CDR2 YNFKEQ. The CDR3 runs to 17 residues. V was shortened by 0 bases and J by 4 bases, with 13 bases between the two germline ends.

This chain connects TRBV6-2 or TRBV6-3 to TRBJ1-5; no definite D call. Trimming left V 5 bases short and J 8 bases short, with 16 bases between. The CDR3 extends over 14 amino acids. In germline, CDR1 is MNHEY, CDR2 SVGEGT. The CDR3 is CASSDTAFTEPQHF. The CDR3 DNA reads as TGTGCCAGCAGTGACACAGCTTTTACGGAGCCCCAGCATTTT.

V is TRBV4-3 and J is TRBJ1-2; TRBD1 matches 9 bases. Germline V gives CDR1 LGHNA, CDR2 YSLEER. V dropped 4 bases and J dropped 4; count of bases not matched to a gene: 10. The CDR3 has 16 residues. The CDR3 nucleotides are TGCGCCAGCAGCCTCGACGGGACAGGGCTAGGCTATGGCTACACCTTC. Translation: CASSLDGTGLGYGYTF.

This rearrangement joins TRBV11-2 to TRBJ2-5; TRBD2 is a possible D gene (5 bases). Per germline, CDR1 SGHAT and CDR2 FQNNGV. Trimming removed 4 bases from V and 5 bases from J, with 17 bases in between. The length of the CDR3 is 15 residues. CDR3 residues: CASSSAGLLTETQYF. In DNA, the CDR3 is TGTGCCAGCAGCTCCGCGGGTCTCCTTACGGAGACCCAGTACTTC. Full variable domain (remainder filled in from reference TRBV11-2 and TRBJ2-5): EAGVAQSPRYKIIEKRQSVAFWCNPISGHATLYWYQQILGQGPKLLIQFQNNGVVDDSQLPKDRFSAERLKGVDSTLKIQPAKLEDSAVYLCASSSAGLLTETQYFGPGTRLLVL.